Below, one TCR beta chain is given with its context. This specimen comes from a study of blood T cells in healthy people across ages. Staff drew roughly 10 milliliters of peripheral blood from each donor. CDR1 GTSNPN and CDR2 SVGIG come from the germline V gene (reference sequence). This CDR3 has 14 residues. Trimming stripped 0 bases from V and 2 bases from J, with 11 bases between. Combining a sample-barcoded 5' primer with a J-beta primer mix, a second PCR ran for 7 to 11 cycles. From the 5' RACE reads, TCRdb called clonotypes with MiXCR, one entry per CDR3 protein. This sample has over a million distinct CDR3 sequences; less than 45% occur once, and the top ten carry less than 5%.

Sequenced sample: blood. This rearrangement joins TRBV30 to TRBJ2-7; D is unclear. The receptor was isolated from a woman aged 18-35 years in good health. The CDR3, as DNA: TGTGCCTGGAGTGTACGCCAGCCGCCCTACGAGCAGTACTTC. It encodes CAWSVRQPPYEQYF.